This T cell receptor (beta chain) was captured by sequencing in a study of blood T cell repertoires in COVID-19. Study context: Samples came from the United States, Italy and Spain, spanning acute and convalescent COVID-19. PBMCs, B-cell-depleted T cells, or T cells were the source of the cDNA or gDNA that made up the material.

Trimming stripped 7 bases from V and 10 bases from J, with 13 bases between. CDR1 is MNHNY, CDR2 SVGAGI, per germline (reference sequence). This CDR3 is 11 amino acids long. In the study's own analysis: Scientists estimated how many nucleated cells there were by amplifying reference gene primers. The table came from immunoSEQ multiplex PCR; TCRdb's copy has only in-frame clones and leaves some out. V, J and clone size derive from that table, while D and trimming were established from the DNA sequence. The sample has 150,000 or so clones, around 83% seen once. The sequencing input was peripheral blood. This TCR derives from a woman aged 55 to 70 with acute or convalescent COVID-19. This chain links TRBV6-6 with TRBJ1-1, with a tentative D call TRBD1 (5 bases). The CDR3 protein is CASTRQSGAFF. The CDR3, as DNA: TGTGCCAGCACCCGACAGTCTGGAGCTTTCTTT.